Described below is a single TCR beta chain sequence and its context. Its specific antigen is unknown. It has no much larger one-base neighbor in the sample; base qualities were not kept. The CDR3 covers 15 residues, taking in both the cysteine and the phenylalanine. Only the CDR3 DNA is retained, 45 bases long and in frame from the first base. Receptor amplification or capture employed the immunoSEQ multiplex PCR assay. The published analysis was carried out like this. A statistical classification framework was built to diagnose cytomegalovirus status from the catalog of TCR beta chain sequences. TCRdb retrieved this table from immuneACCESS and kept in-frame rearrangements only. Not all clones are present; in checked studies, unresolved V genes account for under half, and no reason is known for the remainder. V and J calls and clone size follow that table, whereas D and trimming were derived from the DNA. Here the sample has about 220,000 clones; about 89% occur a single time. Together, the top ten hold approximately 1% of the sample.

This sample was taken from a study of cytomegalovirus exposure and HLA in healthy donors (TCRdb year 2017). Context from the whole study: According to a later analysis, the 110 or so validation repertoires were produced on the same platform as the roughly 600 repertoires of the first cohort. The study aimed to test whether signatures of past pathogen exposure could be identified by cataloging public T cell receptors. A separate validation cohort of more than 100 different subjects was used in addition to the approximately 670-subject first cohort. To predict cytomegalovirus infection status, the study brought together high-throughput TCR immunosequencing, statistical association of individual TCRs with disease status, and machine learning. Summary of the overall study and its limitations: In both the original and validation cohorts, the classifier was reported to diagnose cytomegalovirus status with high specificity and sensitivity. While some public TCRs were present in many individuals, most TCR sequences turned up only very rarely across donors. Three of the identified cytomegalovirus-associated TCR beta chains were confirmed in vitro to be specific for cytomegalovirus antigens. A later analysis had no HLA typing for the validation cohort, so co-occurrence there was scored across all 110 or so repertoires. Subsequent analysis determined that TCRs grouped into clusters in the first cohort also showed a tendency toward co-occurrence across the roughly 110 validation repertoires, and roughly 94% of cluster scores exceeded 0. A total of about 150 TCR beta chains were listed by the study as associated with cytomegalovirus. The authors suggested that the approach could potentially be generalized to other disease states and immunological phenotypes.

The donors belonged to the validation cohort of about 110 subjects, which was separate from the roughly 670-subject first cohort. The chain joins TRBV21-1 to TRBJ2-7; the table's D call, TRBD2, has no DNA check behind it. TRBV21-1 is noted as a pseudogene. The sequenced sample was PBMCs. The sequence derives from a woman aged 18 to 35 in good health and CMV-seronegative. The CDR3 reads as follows: CASSKYWSLQYEQCF. The base sequence is TGTGCCAGCAGCAAGTATTGGAGTTTGCAGTACGAGCAGTGCTTC.